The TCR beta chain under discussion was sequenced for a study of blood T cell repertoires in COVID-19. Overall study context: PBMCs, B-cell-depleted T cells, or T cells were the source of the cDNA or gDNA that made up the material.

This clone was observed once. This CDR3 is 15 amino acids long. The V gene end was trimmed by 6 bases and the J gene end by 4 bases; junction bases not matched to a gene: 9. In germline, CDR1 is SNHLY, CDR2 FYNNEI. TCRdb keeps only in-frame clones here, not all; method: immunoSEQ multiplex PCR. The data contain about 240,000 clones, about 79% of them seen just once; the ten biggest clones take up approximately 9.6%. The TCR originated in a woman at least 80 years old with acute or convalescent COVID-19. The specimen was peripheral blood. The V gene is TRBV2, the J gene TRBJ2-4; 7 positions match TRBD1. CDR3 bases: TGTGCCAGCAGCCCTGCTTTGGGACAGAAAAACATTCAGTACTTC. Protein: CASSPALGQKNIQYF.